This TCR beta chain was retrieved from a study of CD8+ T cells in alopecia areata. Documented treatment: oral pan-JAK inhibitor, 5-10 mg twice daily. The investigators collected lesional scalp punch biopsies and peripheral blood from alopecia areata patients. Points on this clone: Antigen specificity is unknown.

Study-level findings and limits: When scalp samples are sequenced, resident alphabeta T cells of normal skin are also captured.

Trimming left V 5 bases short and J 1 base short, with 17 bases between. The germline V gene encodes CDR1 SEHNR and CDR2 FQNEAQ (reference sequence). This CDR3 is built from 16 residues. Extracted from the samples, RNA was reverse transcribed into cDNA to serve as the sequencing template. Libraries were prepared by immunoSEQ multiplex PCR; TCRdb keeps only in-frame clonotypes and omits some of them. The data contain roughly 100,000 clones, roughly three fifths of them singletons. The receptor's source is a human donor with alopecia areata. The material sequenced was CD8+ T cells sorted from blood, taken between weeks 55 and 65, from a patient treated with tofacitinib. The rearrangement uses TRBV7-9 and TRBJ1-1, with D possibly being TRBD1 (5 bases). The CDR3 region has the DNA TGTGCCAGCAGCCGGGACGGGACTGTTGGGAACACTGAAGCTTTCTTT. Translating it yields CASSRDGTVGNTEAFF. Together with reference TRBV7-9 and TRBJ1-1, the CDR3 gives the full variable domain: DTGVSQNPRHKITKRGQNVTFRCDPISEHNRLYWYRQTLGQGPEFLTYFQNEAQLEKSRLLSDRFSAERPKGSFSTLEIQRTEQGDSAMYLCASSRDGTVGNTEAFFGQGTRLTVV.